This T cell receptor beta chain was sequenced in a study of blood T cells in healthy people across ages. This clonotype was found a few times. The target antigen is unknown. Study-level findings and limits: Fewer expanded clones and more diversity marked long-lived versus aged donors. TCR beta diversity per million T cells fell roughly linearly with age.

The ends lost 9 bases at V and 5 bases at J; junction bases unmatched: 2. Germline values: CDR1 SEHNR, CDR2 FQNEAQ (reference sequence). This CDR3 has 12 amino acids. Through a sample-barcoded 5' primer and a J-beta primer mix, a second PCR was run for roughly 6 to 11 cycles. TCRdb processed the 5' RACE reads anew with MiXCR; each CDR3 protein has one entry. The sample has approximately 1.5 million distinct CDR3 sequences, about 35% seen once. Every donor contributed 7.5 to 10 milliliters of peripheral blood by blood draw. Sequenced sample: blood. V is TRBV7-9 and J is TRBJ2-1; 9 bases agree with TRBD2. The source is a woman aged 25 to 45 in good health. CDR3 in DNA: TGTGCCAGTAGCGGGGGTAACAATGAGCAGTTCTTC. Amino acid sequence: CASSGGNNEQFF. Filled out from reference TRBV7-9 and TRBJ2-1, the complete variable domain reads DTGVSQNPRHKITKRGQNVTFRCDPISEHNRLYWYRQTLGQGPEFLTYFQNEAQLEKSRLLSDRFSAERPKGSFSTLEIQRTEQGDSAMYLCASSGGNNEQFFGPGTRLTVL.